This entry lists 24 T cell receptor beta chains sequenced from one sample in a study of CD8 T cells in ankylosing spondylitis. Regarding the study as a whole: Ankylosing spondylitis blood appeared to be characterized by a TCR beta motif of several highly homologous variants.

These receptors have no known antigen. One entry per CDR3 protein, called by TCRdb with MiXCR from the 5' RACE reads. The data show hundreds of thousands of distinct CDR3 sequences, roughly 27% seen once. Sequencing used blood, either unsorted or a sorted T cell fraction (not recorded which). The source is a male donor with ankylosing spondylitis.

This clonotype was seen more than once but under ten times. The genes are TRBV5-1 and TRBJ1-5; TRBD1 might be the D (6 bases). Germline V gives CDR1 SGHRS, CDR2 YFSETQ. V lost 4 bases and J 5 bases, leaving 19 bases between the germline ends. The length of the CDR3 is 16 residues. The CDR3 protein is CASSPGAPNRDQPQHF. DNA for the CDR3: TGCGCCAGCAGCCCCGGGGCCCCGAACAGGGATCAGCCCCAGCATTTT.

This clonotype was detected a few times. Here the CDR3 DNA reads TGCGCCAGCAGTCCCGATGGAAACAATGAGCAGTTCTTC. This gives the protein CASSPDGNNEQFF. The gene calls are TRBV5-1 and TRBJ2-1; D is unresolved. Trimming left V 5 bases short and J 5 bases short, with 11 bases between. Per germline, CDR1 SGHRS and CDR2 YFSETQ. CDR3 length: 13 amino acids.

The J gene is TRBJ2-7, the V gene TRBV20-1; D might be TRBD1 or TRBD2, each matching 5 bases. V was clipped by 6 bases and J by 7 bases, with 22 bases between them. CDR3 length: 14 amino acids. Germline CDR1 reads DFQATT; CDR2 reads SNEGSKA (reference sequence). The CDR3 loop is CSADAGTGPLEQYF. Here the CDR3 DNA reads TGCAGTGCGGACGCCGGGACCGGACCTTTGGAGCAGTACTTC.

The chain joins TRBV10-3 to TRBJ1-5; D might be TRBD1 (5 bases). The CDR3 contains 15 residues. Germline V gives CDR1 ENHRY, CDR2 SYGVKD. Trimming removed 3 bases from V and 3 bases from J, with 12 bases in between. CDR3 sequence reads: CAISEGHQFNQPQHF. DNA of the CDR3: TGTGCCATCAGTGAAGGACACCAATTCAATCAGCCCCAGCATTTT.

This clonotype was recorded once. The gene calls are TRBV19 and TRBJ2-1; no firm D call. The V gene lost 5 bases and the J gene lost 6 bases, with 11 bases spanning the gap. CDR1 is LNHDA, CDR2 SQIVND, per germline (reference sequence). This CDR3 is 13 amino acids long. The CDR3: CASSYPIGNEQFF. The CDR3 nucleotides read TGTGCCAGTAGTTACCCCATTGGCAATGAGCAGTTCTTC.

This clonotype was counted once. The chain carries TRBV24-1 and TRBJ2-3; D call uncertain. The CDR3 totals 14 residues. Trimming removed 2 bases from V and 4 bases from J, with 9 bases in between. Germline values: CDR1 KGHDR, CDR2 SFDVKD. CDR3 loop: CATSDWPSPDTQYF. CDR3 nucleotide sequence: TGTGCCACCAGTGATTGGCCAAGCCCAGATACGCAGTATTTT.

This clonotype showed up just a few times. This chain connects TRBV24-1 to TRBJ2-5; 16 bases map to TRBD2. V gave up 3 bases and J gave up 8 bases; unmatched junction bases: 5. There are 16 residues in the CDR3. Germline V CDR1 and CDR2: KGHDR, SFDVKD. The CDR3, as DNA: TGTGCCACCAGTGATGTGGGACTAGCGGGAGGGAATACCCAGTACTTC. Protein sequence: CATSDVGLAGGNTQYF.

This chain connects TRBV7-2 to TRBJ2-1; D ambiguous. This CDR3 has 12 amino acids. V was shortened by 5 bases and J by 9 bases, with 11 bases between the two germline ends. Germline-derived CDR1 and CDR2 are SGHTA and FQGNSA. In DNA, the CDR3 is TGTGCCAGCAGCGCACCAGTCAGTGAGCAGTTCTTC. It specifies CASSAPVSEQFF.

This sequence joins TRBV20-1 and TRBJ2-7; D could derive from TRBD1 or TRBD2 (5 bases each). CDR3 length: 15 residues. Germline assignment: CDR1 DFQATT and CDR2 SNEGSKA (reference sequence). V shed 0 bases and J shed 0 bases, with 12 bases lying between them. The CDR3 DNA sequence: TGCAGTGCTAGAGATCCGCCAGGGAGCTCCTACGAGCAGTACTTC. It encodes CSARDPPGSSYEQYF.

This clonotype was seen a handful of times. The rearrangement uses TRBV4-2 and TRBJ2-2; D remains ambiguous. V lost 2 bases, J lost 3 bases, and 10 bases lay in between. Germline-derived CDR1 and CDR2 are LGHNA and YNFKEQ. The CDR3 spans 15 residues. This chain's CDR3 is CASSQPVTHTGELFF. The DNA of the CDR3 is TGTGCCAGCAGCCAACCAGTTACGCACACCGGGGAGCTGTTTTTT.

DNA of the CDR3: TGTGCCACCAGCTCTACGACAGCTTATGGCTACACCTTC. This gives the protein CATSSTTAYGYTF. The rearrangement uses TRBV15 and TRBJ1-2; TRBD1 is a possible D gene (5 bases). V lost 5 bases to trimming and J lost 5 bases, with 12 bases between them. The CDR3 runs 13 residues. Germline V CDR1 and CDR2: LNHNV, YYDKDF (reference sequence).

The chain has TRBV4-1 and TRBJ2-1, with TRBD2 matching 9 bases. CDR1 MGHRA and CDR2 YSYEKL come from the germline V gene. After removal of 2 bases from V and 12 bases from J, the junction contained 11 bases not matched to a gene. The length of the CDR3 is 15 residues. The CDR3 spells CASSQLTAGGKGQFF. CDR3 bases: TGCGCCAGCAGCCAACTTACAGCGGGAGGTAAGGGGCAGTTCTTC.

CDR3 region: CSAAKQGRQETQYF. The CDR3 nucleotides read TGCAGTGCTGCTAAACAGGGTCGCCAAGAGACCCAGTACTTC. The chain links TRBV20-1 to TRBJ2-5, with D possibly matching TRBD1 (6 bases). V shed 5 bases and J shed 1 base, with 14 bases lying between them. Germline CDR1 and CDR2: DFQATT and SNEGSKA (reference sequence). The CDR3 is made up of 14 amino acids.

The J gene is TRBJ1-2, the V gene TRBV20-1, with 12 bases identical to TRBD1. V was pared by 6 bases and J by 6 bases, with 17 bases of the junction left unmatched. Per germline, CDR1 DFQATT and CDR2 SNEGSKA (reference sequence). CDR3 length: 17 amino acids. The CDR3 DNA reads as TGCAGTGCGACCACCAGGGACAGGGGGCTTATTCGGGATGGCTACACCTTC. This sequence encodes CSATTRDRGLIRDGYTF.

The genes are TRBV29-1 and TRBJ1-1, with unresolved D. The germline gives CDR1 SQVTM, CDR2 ANQGSEA. Trimming shortened V by 1 base and J by 3 bases, and 6 bases separated the two germline ends. The CDR3 runs 12 residues. Here the CDR3 reads CSVEGTDTEAFF. In DNA form, the CDR3 reads TGCAGCGTTGAAGGTACGGACACTGAAGCTTTCTTT.

V gene TRBV5-5 combines with J gene TRBJ2-2, with 7 bases aligning to TRBD2. The CDR3 contains 16 residues. CDR1 and CDR2 (germline): SGHKS, YYEKEE (reference sequence). With 3 bases clipped from V and 4 bases from J, the junction kept 9 bases outside the gene matches. The CDR3 nucleotides are TGTGCCAGCAGCTCGGTGGCAGGGAGGGGCACCGGGGAGCTGTTTTTT. Translation: CASSSVAGRGTGELFF.

The gene calls are TRBV7-9 and TRBJ2-7; 7 bases line up with TRBD2. This CDR3 has 15 amino acids. J was trimmed by 5 bases and V by 1 base; bases with no gene match: 8. The germline CDR1 and CDR2 sequences are SEHNR and FQNEAQ (reference sequence). This CDR3 is CASSLVGGRGDEQYF. CDR3 sequence (DNA): TGTGCCAGCAGCTTAGTTGGCGGGAGAGGGGACGAGCAGTACTTC.

Turning to this clonotype: Mismatch with germline at one junction end may stem from a read error. The rearrangement joins TRBV3-1 to TRBJ1-1, with D possibly TRBD1 on 6 matching bases. Germline loops: CDR1 LGHDT, CDR2 YNNKEL (reference sequence). The CDR3 sequence is 14 residues long. The chain's CDR3 is CASNQAGQNTEAFF. In DNA form, the CDR3 reads TGTGCCAGCAACCAAGCGGGACAGAACACTGAAGCTTTCTTT.

The J gene is TRBJ1-2, the V gene TRBV5-1, with TRBD1 matching 7 bases. The CDR3 has 14 amino acids. Per germline, CDR1 SGHRS and CDR2 YFSETQ. V was pared by 4 bases and J by 1 base, with 4 bases of the junction left unmatched. Written as DNA, the CDR3 is TGCGCCAGCAGCATGGACAGGAGTAACTATGGCTACACCTTC. Amino acids: CASSMDRSNYGYTF.

Only a few counts were recorded for this clonotype. This CDR3 reads CASSELGSGELFF. DNA for the CDR3: TGTGCCAGCAGTGAATTAGGGTCGGGGGAGCTGTTTTTT. The chain employs TRBV6-1 and TRBJ2-2; D uncertain. Trimming took off 2 bases at V and 8 bases at J, with 9 bases between the two ends. Germline V gene data show CDR1 as MNHNS and CDR2 as SASEGT. The CDR3 spans 13 residues.

This clonotype was counted between two and nine times. CDR3 in amino acids: CASSIRQGSEQYV. Here the CDR3 DNA reads TGTGCCAGCAGTATACGACAGGGCAGCGAGCAGTACGTC. The chain combines TRBV12-3 or TRBV12-4 with TRBJ2-7, with TRBD1 identical over 7 bases. The CDR3 runs to 13 residues. Unmatched junction bases numbered 7, after V lost 5 bases and J lost 6 bases.

The genes are TRBV21-1 and TRBJ1-2; the D call TRBD1 from the table was never checked on the DNA. TRBV21-1 is reported as a pseudogene. This CDR3 region has 14 residues. In DNA form, the CDR3 reads TGTGCCCTTCAAGGAGCGGGACACCAACGGGGCTACACCTTC. Amino acids: CALQGAGHQRGYTF.

The V gene is TRBV2, the J gene TRBJ1-4, with TRBD1 matching over 7 bases. From germline, CDR1 is SNHLY and CDR2 FYNNEI. The CDR3 totals 14 residues. The V gene end was trimmed by 6 bases and the J gene end by 4 bases; junction bases not matched to a gene: 5. The CDR3 here is CASSVDRDNEKLFF. In DNA form, the CDR3 reads TGTGCCAGCAGCGTCGACAGGGATAATGAAAAACTGTTTTTT.

In its sample, this clonotype was seen many times. The rearrangement links TRBV29-1 to TRBJ2-2; D is unclear. The CDR3 length is 12 residues. The V and J ends lost 7 bases and 2 bases respectively, with 8 bases between them. Germline lookup yields CDR1 SQVTM and CDR2 ANQGSEA. The DNA for the CDR3 is TGCAGCGCGACATTAAACACCGGGGAGCTGTTTTTT. This sequence encodes CSATLNTGELFF.